This T cell receptor beta chain is from a study of CD8+CD57+ T cells in acquired aplastic anemia. Study-wide background: Sorted cells (CD4+ and CD8+) yielded DNA amounts that averaged approximately 3.1 ug. Reads per healthy sample averaged around 10 million (CD4+) and 11 million to 12 million (CD8+). Overall study findings and caveats: A significant difference in CD8+ Simpson's diversity between patients and controls was not found. Patients and controls were found to share fewer than 35 CD8+ CDR3 sequences.

Profiles of TCR beta VDJ and CDR3 were generated from a genomic DNA template. TCRdb itself ran the reads through MiXCR, one entry per CDR3 protein. This sample carries about 210,000 distinct CDR3 sequences, 34% of them seen once, and the ten largest clones take around 1.1%. Worth noting for this clonotype: What it binds is not known.

The CDR3 contains 12 residues. Trimming took 9 bases from V and 4 from J, leaving 12 bases between them. CDR1 is WSHSY, CDR2 SAAADI, per germline. The chain joins TRBV10-2 to TRBJ2-5; D remains unclear. The sample consisted of sorted CD4+, CD8+, or CD8+CD57+ T cells (not recorded which) from PBMCs. The clonotype comes from a human donor in good health, serving as a control. CDR3 loop: CASKESGETQYF. DNA of the CDR3: TGCGCCAGTAAAGAGAGTGGAGAGACCCAGTACTTC.